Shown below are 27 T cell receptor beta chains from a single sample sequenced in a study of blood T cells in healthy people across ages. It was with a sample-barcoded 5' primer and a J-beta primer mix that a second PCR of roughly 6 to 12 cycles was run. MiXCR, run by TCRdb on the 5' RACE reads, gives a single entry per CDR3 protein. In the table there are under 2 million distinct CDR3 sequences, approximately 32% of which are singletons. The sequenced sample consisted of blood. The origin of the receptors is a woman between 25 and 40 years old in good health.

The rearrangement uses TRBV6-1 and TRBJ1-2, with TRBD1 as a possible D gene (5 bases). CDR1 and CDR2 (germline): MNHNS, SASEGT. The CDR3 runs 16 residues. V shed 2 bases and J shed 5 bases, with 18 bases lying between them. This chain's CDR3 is CASSESDGSGMYGYTF. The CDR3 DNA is TGTGCCAGCAGTGAATCAGACGGATCAGGGATGTATGGCTACACCTTC.

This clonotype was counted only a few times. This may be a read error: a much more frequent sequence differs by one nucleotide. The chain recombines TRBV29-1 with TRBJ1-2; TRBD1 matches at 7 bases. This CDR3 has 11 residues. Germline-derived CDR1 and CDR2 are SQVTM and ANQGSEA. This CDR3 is CSAGQVYGHTF. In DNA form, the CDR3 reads TGCAGCGCCGGACAGGTTTATGGCCACACCTTC.

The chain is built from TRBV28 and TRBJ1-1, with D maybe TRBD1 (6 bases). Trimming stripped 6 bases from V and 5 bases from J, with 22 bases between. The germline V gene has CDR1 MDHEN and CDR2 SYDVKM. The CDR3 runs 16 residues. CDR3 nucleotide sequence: TGTGCCAGCAGCCCACGCCCCCCAGGGGCGCGAACTGAAGCTTTCTTT. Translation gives CASSPRPPGARTEAFF.

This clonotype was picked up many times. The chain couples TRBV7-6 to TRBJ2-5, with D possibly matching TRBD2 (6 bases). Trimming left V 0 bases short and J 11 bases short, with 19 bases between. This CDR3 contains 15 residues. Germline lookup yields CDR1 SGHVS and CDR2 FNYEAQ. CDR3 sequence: CASSLAGGSRGEQYF. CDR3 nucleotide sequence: TGTGCCAGCAGCTTAGCGGGCGGATCCCGCGGGGAGCAGTACTTC.

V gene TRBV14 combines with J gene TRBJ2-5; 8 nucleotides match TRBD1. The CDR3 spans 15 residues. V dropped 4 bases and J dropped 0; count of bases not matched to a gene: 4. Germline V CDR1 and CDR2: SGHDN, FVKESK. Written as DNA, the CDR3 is TGTGCCAGCAGCCGAAACAGGGGGTACCAAGAGACCCAGTACTTC. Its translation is CASSRNRGYQETQYF.

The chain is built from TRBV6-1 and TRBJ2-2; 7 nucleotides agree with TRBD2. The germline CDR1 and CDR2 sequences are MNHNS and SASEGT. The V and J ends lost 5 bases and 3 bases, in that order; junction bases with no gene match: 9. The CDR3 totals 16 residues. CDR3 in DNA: TGTGCCAGCAGTCCCCCGCGGGAGTTCGACACCGGGGAGCTGTTTTTT. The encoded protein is CASSPPREFDTGELFF.

In DNA, the CDR3 is TGTGCCTGGAGTCCCTCCGGCAGGGGGACAACTAATGAAAAACTGTTTTTT. Amino acids: CAWSPSGRGTTNEKLFF. This rearrangement joins TRBV30 to TRBJ1-4; 7 bases agree with TRBD1. Germline-derived CDR1 and CDR2 are GTSNPN and SVGIG (reference sequence). The length of the CDR3 is 17 residues. J lost 0 bases, V lost 2 bases, and 9 bases had no gene match.

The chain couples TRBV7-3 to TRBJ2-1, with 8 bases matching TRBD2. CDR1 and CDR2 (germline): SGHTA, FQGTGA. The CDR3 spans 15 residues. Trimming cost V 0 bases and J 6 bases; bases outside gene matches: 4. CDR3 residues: CASSLTGGAGNEQFF. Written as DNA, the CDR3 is TGTGCCAGCAGCTTAACCGGGGGGGCAGGCAATGAGCAGTTCTTC.

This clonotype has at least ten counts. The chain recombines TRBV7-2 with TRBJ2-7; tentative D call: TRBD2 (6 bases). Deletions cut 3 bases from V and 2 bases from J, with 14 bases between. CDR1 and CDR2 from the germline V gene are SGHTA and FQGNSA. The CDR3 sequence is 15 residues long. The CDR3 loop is CASSFLAGSTYEQYF. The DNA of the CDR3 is TGTGCCAGCAGCTTTTTGGCGGGGTCTACCTACGAGCAGTACTTC.

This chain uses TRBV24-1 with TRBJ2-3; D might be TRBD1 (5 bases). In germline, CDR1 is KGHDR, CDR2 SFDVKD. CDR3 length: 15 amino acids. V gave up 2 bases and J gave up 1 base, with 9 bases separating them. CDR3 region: CATSDWGARTDTQYF. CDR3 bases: TGTGCCACCAGTGATTGGGGCGCCCGCACAGATACGCAGTATTTT.

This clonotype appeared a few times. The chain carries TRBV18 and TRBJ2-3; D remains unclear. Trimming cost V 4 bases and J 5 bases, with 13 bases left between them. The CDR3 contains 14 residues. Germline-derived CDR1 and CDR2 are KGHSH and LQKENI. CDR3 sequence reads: CASSLSDPGDTQYF. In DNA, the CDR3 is TGTGCCAGCTCACTAAGCGACCCGGGAGATACGCAGTATTTT.

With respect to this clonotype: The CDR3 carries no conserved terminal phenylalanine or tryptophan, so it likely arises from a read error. CDR3 nucleotide sequence: TGCAGAGTTGGGACAGGGGGAACCTTGGAACTGGCTGGGGCCAACGTCCTGACTTGC. Translating it yields CRVGTGGTLELAGANVLTC. The V gene is TRBV20-1, the J gene TRBJ2-6; 11 bases line up with TRBD1. This CDR3 has 19 residues. The germline gives CDR1 DFQATT, CDR2 SNEGSKA (reference sequence).

CDR3 DNA: TGTGCCAGCACTCAGGACAGGGGCGAGCAGTACTTC. Translation gives CASTQDRGEQYF. The chain joins TRBV2 to TRBJ2-5; TRBD1 agrees at 9 bases. Judging by the DNA end, TRBJ2-7 fits better; the J call may be wrong. The germline V gene encodes CDR1 SNHLY and CDR2 FYNNEI. The CDR3 length is 12 residues.

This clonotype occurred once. CDR3 residues: CASRDLEKTQYF. The DNA of the CDR3 is TGTGCCAGCAGGGACCTCGAAAAGACCCAGTACTTC. This chain joins TRBV2 and TRBJ2-7; D uncertain. The last part of the DNA fits TRBJ2-5 better; the J call may be wrong. The CDR3 extends over 12 amino acids. Germline V CDR1 and CDR2: SNHLY, FYNNEI.

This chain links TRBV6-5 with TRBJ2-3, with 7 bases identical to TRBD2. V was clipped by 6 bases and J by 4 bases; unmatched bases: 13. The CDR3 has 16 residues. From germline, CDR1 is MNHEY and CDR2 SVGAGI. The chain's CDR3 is CASSGTILPPADTQYF. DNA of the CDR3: TGTGCCAGCAGCGGGACTATACTCCCCCCGGCAGATACGCAGTATTTT.

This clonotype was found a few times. The CDR3 loop is CASSSYPGQASYEQYF. Here the CDR3 DNA reads TGTGCCAGCAGTTCTTACCCGGGACAGGCCTCCTACGAGCAGTACTTC. The chain is built from TRBV6-6 and TRBJ2-7, with 8 nucleotides matching TRBD1. CDR3 length: 16 amino acids. Per the germline V gene, CDR1 is MNHNY and CDR2 is SVGAGI (reference sequence). V gave up 4 bases and J gave up 0 bases; unmatched junction bases: 8.

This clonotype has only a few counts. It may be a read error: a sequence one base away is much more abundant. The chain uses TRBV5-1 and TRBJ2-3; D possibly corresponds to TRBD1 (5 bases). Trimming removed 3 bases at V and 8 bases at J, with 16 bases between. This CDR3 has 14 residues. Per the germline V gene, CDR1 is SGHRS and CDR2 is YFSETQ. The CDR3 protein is CASSWAGFPGTQYF. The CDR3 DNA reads TGCGCCAGCAGCTGGGCAGGGTTTCCAGGTACGCAGTATTTT.

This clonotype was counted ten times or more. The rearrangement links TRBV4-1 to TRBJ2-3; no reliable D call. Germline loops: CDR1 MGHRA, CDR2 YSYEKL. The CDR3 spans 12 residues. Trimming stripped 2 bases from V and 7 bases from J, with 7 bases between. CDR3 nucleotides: TGCGCCAGCAGCCAATCTGCAAATACGCAGTATTTT. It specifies CASSQSANTQYF.

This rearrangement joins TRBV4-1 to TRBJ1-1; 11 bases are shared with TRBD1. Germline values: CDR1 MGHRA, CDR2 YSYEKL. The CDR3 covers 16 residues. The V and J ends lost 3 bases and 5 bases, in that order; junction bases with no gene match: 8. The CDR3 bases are TGCGCCAGCAGCCAGGTTCCGGGACAGGGGGGGACTGAAGCTTTCTTT. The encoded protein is CASSQVPGQGGTEAFF.

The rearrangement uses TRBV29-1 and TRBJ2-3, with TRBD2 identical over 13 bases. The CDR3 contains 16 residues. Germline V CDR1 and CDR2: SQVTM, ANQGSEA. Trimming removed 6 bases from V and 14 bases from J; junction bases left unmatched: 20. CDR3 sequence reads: CSVAAGGLAGPSRRYF. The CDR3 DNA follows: TGCAGCGTGGCCGCAGGGGGACTAGCGGGGCCTAGTCGGCGGTATTTT.

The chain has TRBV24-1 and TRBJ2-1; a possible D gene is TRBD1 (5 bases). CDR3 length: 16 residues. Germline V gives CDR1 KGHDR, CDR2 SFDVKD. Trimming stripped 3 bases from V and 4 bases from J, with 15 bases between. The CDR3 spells CATSDPDSRMYNEQFF. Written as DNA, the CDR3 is TGTGCCACCAGTGATCCCGACAGTCGTATGTACAATGAGCAGTTCTTC.

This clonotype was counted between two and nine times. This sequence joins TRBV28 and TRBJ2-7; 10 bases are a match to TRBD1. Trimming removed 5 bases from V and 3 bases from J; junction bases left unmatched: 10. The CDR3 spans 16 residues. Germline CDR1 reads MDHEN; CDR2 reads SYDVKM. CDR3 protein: CASSQGPGTGDYEQYF. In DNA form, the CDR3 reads TGTGCCAGCAGTCAAGGCCCCGGGACAGGGGACTACGAGCAGTACTTC.

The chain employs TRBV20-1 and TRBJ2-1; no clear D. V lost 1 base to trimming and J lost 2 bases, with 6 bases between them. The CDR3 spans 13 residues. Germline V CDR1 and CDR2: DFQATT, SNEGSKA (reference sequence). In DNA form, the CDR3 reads TGCAGTGCTAGAGTTCTCGCCTACAATGAGCAGTTCTTC. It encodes CSARVLAYNEQFF.

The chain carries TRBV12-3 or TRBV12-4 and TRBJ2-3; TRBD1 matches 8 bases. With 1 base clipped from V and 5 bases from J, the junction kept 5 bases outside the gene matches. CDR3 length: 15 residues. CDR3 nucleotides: TGTGCCAGCAGTTTAGGGACAGGGTGCGGAGATACGCAGTATTTT. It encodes CASSLGTGCGDTQYF.

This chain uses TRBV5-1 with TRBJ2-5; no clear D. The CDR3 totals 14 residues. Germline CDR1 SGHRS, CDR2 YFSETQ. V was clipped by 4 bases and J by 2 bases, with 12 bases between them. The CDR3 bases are TGCGCCAGCAGCCCGGGTAGGGAACAAGAGACCCAGTACTTC. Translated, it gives CASSPGREQETQYF. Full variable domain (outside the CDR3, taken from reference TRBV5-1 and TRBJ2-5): KAGVTQTPRYLIKTRGQQVTLSCSPISGHRSVSWYQQTPGQGLQFLFEYFSETQRNKGNFPGRFSGRQFSNSRSEMNVSTLELGDSALYLCASSPGREQETQYFGPGTRLLVL.

The CDR3 nucleotides read TGTGCCAGCAGTTTAATAATGGTAGCGGGAGTAAGCGAGCAGTACTTC. It codes for CASSLIMVAGVSEQYF. The V call is TRBV28, the J call TRBJ2-5; 9 bases map to TRBD2. The better agreement between TRBJ2-7 and the DNA end casts doubt on the J call. This CDR3 is 16 amino acids long. Germline V gene sequence: CDR1 MDHEN, CDR2 SYDVKM.

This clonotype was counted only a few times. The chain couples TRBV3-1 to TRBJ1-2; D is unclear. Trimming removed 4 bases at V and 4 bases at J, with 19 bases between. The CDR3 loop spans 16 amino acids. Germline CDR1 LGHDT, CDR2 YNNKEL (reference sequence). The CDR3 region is CASSPGSIPGRYGYTF. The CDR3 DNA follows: TGTGCCAGCAGCCCCGGTAGTATCCCTGGACGCTATGGCTACACCTTC.